This record looks at one T cell receptor beta chain sequence and its context. Its antigen is not known. These data originate in a study of radiotherapy plus CTLA-4 blockade in lung cancer. Overall study: Objective responses were seen in around 19% of patients, disease control in approximately 29%. General study results and limits: Blood saw expansion of tumor-derived TCR clones after radiotherapy plus ipilimumab.

The germline V gene encodes CDR1 SNHLY and CDR2 FYNNEI. V was pared by 3 bases and J by 3 bases, with 12 bases between. The CDR3 runs 16 residues. The protocol was immunoSEQ multiplex PCR, while the TCRdb copy is restricted to in-frame clones and leaves out a portion. This table has more than 90,000 clones, roughly 80% appearing once. The specimen comprised peripheral blood, sampled from a patient treated with radiotherapy plus ipilimumab. The origin of this receptor is a human donor with non-small cell lung cancer that progressed on radiotherapy plus ipilimumab. The chain has TRBV2 and TRBJ2-6; no clear D. This CDR3 reads CASSEGFGFGANVLTF. CDR3 coding DNA: TGTGCCAGCAGTGAGGGTTTTGGTTTTGGGGCCAACGTCCTGACTTTC. Complete variable domain (other parts from reference TRBV2 and TRBJ2-6): EPEVTQTPSHQVTQMGQEVILRCVPISNHLYFYWYRQILGQKVEFLVSFYNNEISEKSEIFDDQFSVERPDGSNFTLKIRSTKLEDSAMYFCASSEGFGFGANVLTFGAGSRLTVL.